The next 13 T cell receptor beta chains were all read from a single sample in a study of T cell responses to AZD1222 COVID-19 vaccine. This table comes from immunoSEQ multiplex PCR, and its TCRdb copy is limited to in-frame clones, with some not included. The sample carries about 110,000 clones, 92% recorded once. This specimen was peripheral blood, taken on day 0 of AZD1222 vaccination. These receptor sequences come from an adult in good health.

The chain carries TRBV11-2 and TRBJ1-6; possibly TRBD1 for D (5 bases). The CDR3 has 15 residues. V was pared by 1 base and J by 9 bases, with 13 bases between. CDR1 and CDR2 from the germline V gene are SGHAT and FQNNGV. The CDR3 nucleotides are TGTGCCAGCAGCTTAGGGTCGGGACGCGGTTCACCCCTCCACTTT. Protein sequence: CASSLGSGRGSPLHF.

The chain is built from TRBV2 and TRBJ1-5, with a tentative D call TRBD1 (5 bases). The germline V gene has CDR1 SNHLY and CDR2 FYNNEI. The CDR3 length is 16 residues. V lost 1 base, J lost 7 bases, and 17 bases lay in between. CDR3 DNA sequence: TGTGCCAGCAGTGAAGAGGAGACAGCAGTTCGCCAGCCCCAGCATTTT. It yields the protein CASSEEETAVRQPQHF.

The rearrangement links TRBV6-1 to TRBJ1-3; no clear D. V lost 3 bases to trimming and J lost 4 bases, with 16 bases between them. Germline V gene data show CDR1 as MNHNS and CDR2 as SASEGT. This CDR3 has 16 residues. This chain's CDR3 is CASSDRDPIVGNTIYF. The CDR3, as DNA: TGTGCCAGCAGTGACCGTGACCCGATCGTCGGAAACACCATATATTTT.

Concerning this clone: An end of the junction does not agree with germline; a read error may underlie this. The rearrangement uses TRBV6-5 and TRBJ2-7; tentative D call: TRBD2 (6 bases). CDR3 length: 12 residues. The germline V gene has CDR1 MNHEY and CDR2 SVGAGI. CDR3 amino acids: CAISWTTYEQYF. As DNA, the CDR3 is TGTGCCATCAGTTGGACTACCTACGAGCAGTACTTC.

This clone was detected only a few times. V and J are TRBV19 and TRBJ2-1; 7 bases agree with TRBD2. CDR3 length equals 23 residues. The V segment lost 2 bases and the J segment 0 bases; nucleotides outside the gene matches: 25. Germline CDR1 and CDR2: LNHDA and SQIVND (reference sequence). CDR3 bases: TGTGCCAGTAGTATAAGGAAGAGGGAGGGAGGGCTAGCGGCAAGGGGCTCCTACAATGAGCAGTTCTTC. It encodes CASSIRKREGGLAARGSYNEQFF.

The chain carries TRBV19 and TRBJ1-3; D remains unclear. This CDR3 is 14 amino acids long. The V and J ends lost 8 bases and 0 bases respectively, with 11 bases between them. In germline, CDR1 is LNHDA, CDR2 SQIVND (reference sequence). In nucleotides, the CDR3 is TGTGCCAGTCCCACGGGTGGCTCTGGAAACACCATATATTTT. Amino acids: CASPTGGSGNTIYF.

The chain is built from TRBV27 and TRBJ2-5; the match to TRBD1 covers 10 bases. The CDR3 spans 15 residues. Germline lookup yields CDR1 MNHEY and CDR2 SMNVEV (reference sequence). Trimming took 5 bases from V and 5 from J; bases not matched to a gene: 8. CDR3 amino acids: CASSDRQGAGETQYF. The CDR3 bases are TGTGCCAGCAGTGACCGACAGGGGGCAGGGGAGACCCAGTACTTC.

For the CDR3, the DNA is TGTGCCAGCTGGTCGGCGGTCTCCTACGAGCAGTACTTC. It specifies CASWSAVSYEQYF. The J gene is TRBJ2-7, the V gene TRBV28; D remains ambiguous. The CDR3 is 13 amino acids. Trimming pared 8 bases from V and 0 bases from J, leaving 11 bases between. The germline V gene has CDR1 MDHEN and CDR2 SYDVKM.

The CDR3 is CASSLGGPQGRLSYTF. CDR3 nucleotide sequence: TGTGCCAGCAGCTTGGGGGGGCCTCAGGGCCGGCTTTCCTACACCTTC. This chain joins TRBV5-4 and TRBJ1-2, with D possibly TRBD1 on 6 matching bases. Trimming took 0 bases from V and 10 from J, leaving 22 bases between them. The CDR3 totals 16 residues. The V gene's germline CDR1 is SGHNT and CDR2 YYREEE (reference sequence).

The gene calls are TRBV7-9 and TRBJ2-7; TRBD2 aligns across 13 bases. The germline V gene encodes CDR1 SEHNR and CDR2 FQNEAQ (reference sequence). There are 14 residues in the CDR3. Unmatched junction bases numbered 4, after V lost 5 bases and J lost 6 bases. CDR3 loop: CASSRRTSGSEQYF. For the CDR3, the DNA is TGTGCCAGCAGCCGAAGGACTAGCGGGAGCGAGCAGTACTTC.

The chain employs TRBV2 and TRBJ1-1; possibly TRBD1 for D (6 bases). Trimming took 4 bases from V and 6 from J, leaving 15 bases between them. Germline CDR1 is SNHLY and CDR2 is FYNNEI. This CDR3 contains 14 residues. This CDR3 is CASSVTGLLAEAFF. CDR3 nucleotides: TGTGCCAGCAGTGTGACAGGCTTGTTAGCTGAAGCTTTCTTT.

This sequence joins TRBV27 and TRBJ1-5; D gene ambiguous. Germline CDR1 is MNHEY and CDR2 is SMNVEV (reference sequence). The CDR3 totals 14 residues. V was clipped by 4 bases and J by 0 bases, with 7 bases between them. The CDR3 sequence is CASSSGPSNQPQHF. The CDR3 DNA is TGTGCCAGCAGTTCTGGACCTAGCAATCAGCCCCAGCATTTT.

The chain links TRBV5-8 to TRBJ1-1; no reliable D call. Germline loops: CDR1 SGHTS, CDR2 YDEGEE. Between the trimmed V and J ends, which lost 2 bases and 1 base, there was a span of 6 bases. The CDR3 consists of 13 residues. CDR3 in amino acids: CASSLPGNTEAFF. CDR3 bases: TGTGCCAGCAGCTTACCGGGGAACACTGAAGCTTTCTTT.